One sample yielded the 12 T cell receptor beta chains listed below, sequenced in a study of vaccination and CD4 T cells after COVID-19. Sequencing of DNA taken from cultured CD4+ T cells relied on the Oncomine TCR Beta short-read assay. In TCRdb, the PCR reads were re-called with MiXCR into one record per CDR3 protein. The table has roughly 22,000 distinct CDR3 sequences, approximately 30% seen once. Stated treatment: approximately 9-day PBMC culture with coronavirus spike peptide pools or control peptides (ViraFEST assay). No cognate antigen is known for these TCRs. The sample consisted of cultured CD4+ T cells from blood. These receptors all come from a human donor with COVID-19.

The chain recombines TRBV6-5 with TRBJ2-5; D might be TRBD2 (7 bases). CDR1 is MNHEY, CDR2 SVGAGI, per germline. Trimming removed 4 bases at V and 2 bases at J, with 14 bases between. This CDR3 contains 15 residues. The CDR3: CASSSQGAGQETQYF. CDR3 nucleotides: TGTGCCAGCAGTTCACAGGGAGCGGGGCAAGAGACCCAGTACTTC.

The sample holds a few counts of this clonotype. CDR3 nucleotides: TGCAGTGCTAGCGGGACAGGGCCGAGTAGCAATCAGCCCCAGCATTTT. It encodes CSASGTGPSSNQPQHF. V usage is TRBV20-1 and J usage is TRBJ1-5; TRBD1 aligns across 9 bases. The CDR3 sequence is 16 residues long. With V trimmed by 3 bases and J by 0 bases, 6 bases remained unmatched. Germline V lookup: CDR1 DFQATT, CDR2 SNEGSKA (reference sequence).

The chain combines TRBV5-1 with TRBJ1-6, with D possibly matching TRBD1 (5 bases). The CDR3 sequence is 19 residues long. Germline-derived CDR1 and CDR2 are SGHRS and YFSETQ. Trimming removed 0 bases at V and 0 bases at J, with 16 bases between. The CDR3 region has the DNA TGCGCCAGCAGCTTGGGGGACTTCAGAACGAGCTCCTATAATTCACCCCTCCACTTT. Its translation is CASSLGDFRTSSYNSPLHF. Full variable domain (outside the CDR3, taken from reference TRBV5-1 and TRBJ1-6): KAGVTQTPRYLIKTRGQQVTLSCSPISGHRSVSWYQQTPGQGLQFLFEYFSETQRNKGNFPGRFSGRQFSNSRSEMNVSTLELGDSALYLCASSLGDFRTSSYNSPLHFGNGTRLTVT.

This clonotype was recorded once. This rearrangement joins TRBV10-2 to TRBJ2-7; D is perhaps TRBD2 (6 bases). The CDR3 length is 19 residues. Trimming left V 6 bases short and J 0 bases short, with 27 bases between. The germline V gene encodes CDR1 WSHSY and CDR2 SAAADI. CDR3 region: CASSPWGELLAGYSYEQYF. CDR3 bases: TGCGCCAGCAGCCCGTGGGGGGAGCTGCTCGCAGGATACTCCTACGAGCAGTACTTC.

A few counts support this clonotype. The CDR3 here is CASSRQTVNYGYTF. The CDR3 coding sequence is TGCGCCAGCAGCCGGCAGACAGTTAACTATGGCTACACCTTC. The rearrangement uses TRBV4-3 and TRBJ1-2; the D gene is possibly TRBD1 (5 bases). The germline V gene has CDR1 LGHNA and CDR2 YSLEER. The CDR3 has 14 residues. V was clipped by 4 bases and J by 1 base, with 10 bases between them.

The CDR3 coding sequence is TGTGCCAGCAGTTACCGGCAGGGAAACGATGAGCAGTTCTTC. Its translation is CASSYRQGNDEQFF. The V call is TRBV6-5, the J call TRBJ2-1, with D possibly TRBD1 on 5 matching bases. From germline, CDR1 is MNHEY and CDR2 SVGAGI. This CDR3 comprises 14 residues. Trimming pared 2 bases from V and 8 bases from J, leaving 13 bases between.

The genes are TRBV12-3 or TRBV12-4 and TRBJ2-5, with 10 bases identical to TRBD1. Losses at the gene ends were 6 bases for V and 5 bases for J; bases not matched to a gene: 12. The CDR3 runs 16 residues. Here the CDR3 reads CASRPRDRGYRETQYF. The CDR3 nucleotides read TGTGCCAGCAGACCCCGGGACAGGGGATATAGGGAGACCCAGTACTTC.

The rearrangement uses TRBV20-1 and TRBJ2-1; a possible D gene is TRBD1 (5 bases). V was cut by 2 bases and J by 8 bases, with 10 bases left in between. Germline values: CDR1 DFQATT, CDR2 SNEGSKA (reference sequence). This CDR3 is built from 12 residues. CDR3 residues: CSARIAGYEQFF. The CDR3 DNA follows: TGCAGTGCTAGAATCGCAGGGTATGAGCAGTTCTTC.

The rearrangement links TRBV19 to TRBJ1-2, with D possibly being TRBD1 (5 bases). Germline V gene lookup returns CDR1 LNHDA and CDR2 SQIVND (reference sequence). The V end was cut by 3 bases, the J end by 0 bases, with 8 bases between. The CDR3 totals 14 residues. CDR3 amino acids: CASSIRQSNYGYTF. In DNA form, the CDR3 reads TGTGCCAGTAGTATTCGACAGTCTAACTATGGCTACACCTTC.

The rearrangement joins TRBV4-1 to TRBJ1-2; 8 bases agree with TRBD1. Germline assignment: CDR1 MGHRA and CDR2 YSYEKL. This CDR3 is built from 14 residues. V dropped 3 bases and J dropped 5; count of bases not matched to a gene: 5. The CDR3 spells CASSHPTGDYGYTF. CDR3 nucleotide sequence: TGCGCCAGCAGCCATCCGACAGGGGATTATGGCTACACCTTC.

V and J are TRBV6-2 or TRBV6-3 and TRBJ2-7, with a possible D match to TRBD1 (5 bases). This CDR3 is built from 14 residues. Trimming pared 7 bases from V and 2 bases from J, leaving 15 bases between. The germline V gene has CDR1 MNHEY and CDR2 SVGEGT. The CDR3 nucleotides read TGTGCCAGCACCCTTCCAGGGCCGGCCTACGAGCAGTACTTC. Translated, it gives CASTLPGPAYEQYF.

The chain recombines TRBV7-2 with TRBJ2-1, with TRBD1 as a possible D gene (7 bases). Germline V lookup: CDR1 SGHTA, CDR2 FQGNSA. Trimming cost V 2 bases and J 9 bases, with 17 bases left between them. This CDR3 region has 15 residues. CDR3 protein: CASSLQGGVEVEQFF. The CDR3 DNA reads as TGTGCCAGCAGCTTACAGGGGGGTGTAGAGGTTGAGCAGTTCTTC.